This T cell receptor (beta chain) was documented in a study of CD8 T cells in Susac syndrome. V lost 8 bases and J lost 6; bases outside the gene matches: 19. The CDR3 runs to 18 residues. Germline V gene sequence: CDR1 SNHLY, CDR2 FYNNEI. With random hexamers, 0.5 to 1 ug RNA was reverse transcribed. The immunoSEQ assay covered 54 Vbeta and 13 Jbeta segments for CDR3. MiXCR, applied by TCRdb to the immunoSEQ multiplex PCR reads, yields one record per CDR3 protein. The table shows a few hundred thousand distinct CDR3 sequences, with approximately 85% occurring only once. Blood CD8+ and CD4+ T cells underwent high-throughput TCR beta sequencing. Negative isolation was applied to CD8+ and CD4+ T cells, and FACS enrichment was applied to TEMRA cells.

The chain links TRBV2 to TRBJ2-2, with TRBD2 identical over 9 bases. Sequencing was performed on CD8+ T cells from PBMCs. This clonotype was sampled from a human donor with multiple sclerosis. CDR3 nucleotide sequence: TGTGCCAGCGCCTTTCCTAGAGATAGCGGGAGTTGGGCCGGGGAGCTGTTTTTT. It translates to CASAFPRDSGSWAGELFF.